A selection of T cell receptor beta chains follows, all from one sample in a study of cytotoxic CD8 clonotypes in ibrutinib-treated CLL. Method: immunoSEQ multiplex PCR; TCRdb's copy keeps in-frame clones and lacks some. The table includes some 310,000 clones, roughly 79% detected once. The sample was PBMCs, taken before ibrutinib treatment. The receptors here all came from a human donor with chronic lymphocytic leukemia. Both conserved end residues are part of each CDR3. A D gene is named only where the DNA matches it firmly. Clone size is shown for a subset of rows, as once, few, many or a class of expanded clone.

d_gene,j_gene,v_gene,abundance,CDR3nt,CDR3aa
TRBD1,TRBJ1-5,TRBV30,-,TGTGCCTGGAGTGTGACAGGGTATGTTGGTGGCAATCAGCCCCAGCATTTT,CAWSVTGYVGGNQPQHF
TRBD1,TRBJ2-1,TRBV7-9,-,TGTGCCAGCAGCTTAGCGTGGGACAGGGCCTCCAATGATGAGCAGTTCTTC,CASSLAWDRASNDEQFF
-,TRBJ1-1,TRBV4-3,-,TGCGCCAGCAGCCCCGGGATCACAGGGACTGAAGCTTTCTTT,CASSPGITGTEAFF
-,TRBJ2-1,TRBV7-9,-,TGTGCCAGCAGCTTAGTTATAAATGAGCAGTTCTTC,CASSLVINEQFF
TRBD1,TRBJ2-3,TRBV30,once,TGTGCCTGGAGTGTTGACAGGGGAGCGCAGTATTTT,CAWSVDRGAQYF
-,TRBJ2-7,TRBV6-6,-,TGTGCCAGCAGTTACGAGGGAGCTCAGTACGAGCAGTACTTC,CASSYEGAQYEQYF
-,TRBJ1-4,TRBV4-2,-,TGTGCCAGCAGCCAAGACAGTAATGAAAAACTGTTTTTT,CASSQDSNEKLFF
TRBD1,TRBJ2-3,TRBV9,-,TGTGCCAGCAGCGCACAGGGGTGGACTAGCACAGATACGCAGTATTTT,CASSAQGWTSTDTQYF
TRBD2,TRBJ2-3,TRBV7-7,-,TGTGCTAGCAGCTTAGATCCTCGGTCGGTTCGCGGGGGTACAGATACGCAGTATTTT,CASSLDPRSVRGGTDTQYF
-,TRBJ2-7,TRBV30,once,TGTGCCTGGAGTCTCGGGACCCTCTACGAGCAGTACTTC,CAWSLGTLYEQYF
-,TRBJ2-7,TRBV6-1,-,TGTGCCAGCAGCGGCGCAGAGGTAGAAGTCTACGAGCAGTACTTC,CASSGAEVEVYEQYF
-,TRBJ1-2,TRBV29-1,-,TGCAGCGTTAGACAGGATAACTATGGCTACACCTTC,CSVRQDNYGYTF
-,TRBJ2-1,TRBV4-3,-,TGCGCCAGCAGCCATCGGGACCGTTCCTACAATGAGCAGTTCTTC,CASSHRDRSYNEQFF
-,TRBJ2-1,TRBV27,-,TGTGCCAGCAGCGACAGAAGCCCCTACAATGAGCAGTTCTTC,CASSDRSPYNEQFF
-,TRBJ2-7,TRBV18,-,TGTGCCAGCTCACGCCAGACGGGGCCAAGCTCCTACGAGCAGTACTTC,CASSRQTGPSSYEQYF
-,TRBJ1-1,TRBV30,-,TGTGCCTGGAGTGGGGCGGGGGACACTGAAGCTTTCTTT,CAWSGAGDTEAFF
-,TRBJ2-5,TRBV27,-,TGTGCCAGCAGTTGGGGGAGGACCCAGTACTTC,CASSWGRTQYF
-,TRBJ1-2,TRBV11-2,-,TGTGCCAGCAGCTCCCTCCTGGGCAGGGACTATGGCTACACCTTC,CASSSLLGRDYGYTF
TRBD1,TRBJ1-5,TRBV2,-,TGTGCCAGCAGTTACAGGGGATTAGGCCAGCCCCAGCATTTT,CASSYRGLGQPQHF
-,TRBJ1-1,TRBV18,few,TGTGCCAGCTCACCACCGTTTGATGAAGCTTTCTTT,CASSPPFDEAFF
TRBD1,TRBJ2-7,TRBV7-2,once,TGTGCCAGCAGCTTTGACAGGGTATACGAGCAGTACTTC,CASSFDRVYEQYF
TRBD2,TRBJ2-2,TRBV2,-,TGTGCCAGCAGTGTGACTAGCGGGAGGGTTACCGGGGAGCTGTTTTTT,CASSVTSGRVTGELFF
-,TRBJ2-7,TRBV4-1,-,TGCGCCAGCAGCCTCCCTGGCAGGGTGTACGAGCAGTACTTC,CASSLPGRVYEQYF
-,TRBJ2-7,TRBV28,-,TGTGCCAGCAGGGAGGGACAGACCTACGAGCAGTACTTC,CASREGQTYEQYF
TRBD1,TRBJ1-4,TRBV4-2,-,TGTGCCAGCAGCCAACCGACAGGGGCTAATGAAAAACTGTTTTTT,CASSQPTGANEKLFF
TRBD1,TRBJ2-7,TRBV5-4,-,TGTGCCAGCAGCTTGGGCGACAGGGAGTACGAGCAGTACTTC,CASSLGDREYEQYF